The 4 T cell receptor beta chains below come from one sample, sequenced in a study of blood T cell repertoires in COVID-19. Method: immunoSEQ multiplex PCR; TCRdb's copy keeps in-frame clones and lacks some. The table records 210,000 or so clones, approximately 78% of them present only once. Sequencing was carried out using peripheral blood. The receptors were gathered from a woman in her thirties or forties with acute or convalescent COVID-19.

The CDR3 loop reads CASSLTDSSNQPQHF. The DNA for the CDR3 is TGCGCCAGCAGCTTAACGGACAGTAGCAATCAGCCCCAGCATTTT. The chain couples TRBV5-1 to TRBJ1-5, with D possibly being TRBD1 (6 bases). V lost 2 bases and J 0 bases, leaving 9 bases between the germline ends. Per germline, CDR1 SGHRS and CDR2 YFSETQ. The CDR3 has 15 amino acids.

This clone appeared a single time. This chain uses TRBV19 with TRBJ1-1; D is uncertain. The CDR3 consists of 12 residues. Germline V gene lookup returns CDR1 LNHDA and CDR2 SQIVND (reference sequence). Trimming left V 8 bases short and J 4 bases short, with 11 bases between. The CDR3 protein is CASFRGRTEAFF. DNA for the CDR3: TGTGCCAGTTTTCGTGGGCGCACTGAAGCTTTCTTT.

The chain couples TRBV3-1 (or the pseudogene TRBV3-2) to TRBJ2-3, with D perhaps TRBD2 (6 bases). Per the germline V gene, CDR1 is LGHDT and CDR2 is YNNKEL (reference sequence). Deletions cut 3 bases from V and 4 bases from J, with 11 bases between. This CDR3 contains 14 residues. This chain's CDR3 is CASSQGGISDTQYF. In DNA form, the CDR3 reads TGTGCCAGCAGCCAGGGCGGGATCTCAGATACGCAGTATTTT.

The chain recombines TRBV5-5 with TRBJ2-4; D might be TRBD2 (5 bases). Germline assignment: CDR1 SGHKS and CDR2 YYEKEE (reference sequence). V lost 5 bases, J lost 3 bases, and 12 bases lay in between. This CDR3 has 14 amino acids. CDR3 in DNA: TGTGCCAGCAGAGGGCGCGAGGGCAAAAACATTCAGTACTTC. The encoded protein is CASRGREGKNIQYF.